Listed here are 23 T cell receptor beta chains from one sample, sequenced in a study of OX40 agonist ivuxolimab in advanced cancers. Clones were read by immunoSEQ multiplex PCR, and TCRdb kept only the in-frame ones, dropping some. The table shows about 69,000 clones, with approximately 81% occurring only once. The input for sequencing was CD4+ or CD8+ T cells sorted from blood, taken in a trial of the OX40 agonist ivuxolimab. All receptors derive from an adult with an advanced solid tumor such as melanoma, head and neck, liver or kidney cancer.

The chain recombines TRBV28 with TRBJ2-3; D gene ambiguous. CDR3 length: 13 residues. Per germline, CDR1 MDHEN and CDR2 SYDVKM. V was trimmed by 10 bases and J by 0 bases, leaving 11 bases between them. The CDR3: CATDGASTDTQYF. The CDR3 nucleotides are TGTGCCACCGACGGTGCTAGCACAGATACGCAGTATTTT. Together with reference TRBV28 and TRBJ2-3, the CDR3 gives the full variable domain: DVKVTQSSRYLVKRTGEKVFLECVQDMDHENMFWYRQDPGLGLRLIYFSYDVKMKEKGDIPEGYSVSREKKERFSLILESASTNQTSMYLCATDGASTDTQYFGPGTRLTVL.

The chain employs TRBV29-1 and TRBJ2-7, with D possibly called TRBD1 or TRBD2 (5 bases each). Germline V gene lookup returns CDR1 SQVTM and CDR2 ANQGSEA. V was pared by 4 bases and J by 0 bases, with 7 bases between. There are 12 residues in the CDR3. The CDR3 DNA is TGCAGCGTTGTGGGGGACTCCTACGAGCAGTACTTC. Translating gives CSVVGDSYEQYF.

The rearrangement links TRBV18 to TRBJ2-7; D uncertain. Germline-derived CDR1 and CDR2 are KGHSH and LQKENI. The CDR3 is 11 residues long. The V end was cut by 2 bases, the J end by 4 bases, with 3 bases between. The CDR3 protein is CASSPGYEQYF. As DNA, the CDR3 is TGTGCCAGCTCACCAGGATACGAGCAGTACTTC.

V is TRBV4-3 and J is TRBJ1-1, with D unresolved. This CDR3 has 16 amino acids. V lost 0 bases and J lost 3, with 14 bases in between. The germline gives CDR1 LGHNA, CDR2 YSLEER. CDR3 region: CASSQDSRAIDTEAFF. As DNA, the CDR3 is TGCGCCAGCAGCCAAGATAGTCGGGCGATCGACACTGAAGCTTTCTTT.

The chain employs TRBV7-8 and TRBJ1-6; a possible D gene is TRBD1 (5 bases). V was trimmed by 10 bases and J by 4 bases, leaving 11 bases between them. This CDR3 has 13 amino acids. Germline assignment: CDR1 SGHVS and CDR2 FQNEAQ. The CDR3 coding sequence is TGTGCCACCGGGACGGATTATAATTCACCCCTCCACTTT. Its protein product is CATGTDYNSPLHF. Combining the CDR3 with reference TRBV7-8 and TRBJ1-6 gives the whole variable domain GAGVSQSPRYKVAKRGQDVALRCDPISGHVSLFWYQQALGQGPEFLTYFQNEAQLDKSGLPSDRFFAERPEGSVSTLKIQRTQQEDSAVYLCATGTDYNSPLHFGNGTRLTVT.

The chain is built from TRBV6-6 and TRBJ1-5, with D possibly being TRBD1 (6 bases). The V end was cut by 10 bases, the J end by 16 bases, with 17 bases between. Per germline, CDR1 MNHNY and CDR2 SVGAGI (reference sequence). This CDR3 is 10 amino acids long. The CDR3 DNA reads TGTGCCACGGAGGGGACACGCATCCATTTT. Its protein product is CATEGTRIHF.

The rearrangement uses TRBV5-4 and TRBJ2-7; D possibly matches TRBD1 or TRBD2 (5 bases each). The CDR3 has 16 residues. Trimming removed 1 base from V and 0 bases from J, with 14 bases in between. Germline loops: CDR1 SGHNT, CDR2 YYREEE (reference sequence). This CDR3 reads CASSLTSSGASYEQYF. The CDR3 coding sequence is TGTGCCAGCAGCTTGACGTCCTCCGGGGCCTCCTACGAGCAGTACTTC.

This chain joins TRBV29-1 and TRBJ2-3; the match to TRBD2 covers 14 bases. Germline loops: CDR1 SQVTM, CDR2 ANQGSEA. This CDR3 is 14 amino acids long. Trimming cost V 6 bases and J 3 bases; bases outside gene matches: 2. The CDR3 DNA follows: TGCAGCGTCTGGACTAGCGGGGGGACAGATACGCAGTATTTT. This gives the protein CSVWTSGGTDTQYF.

The chain is built from TRBV9 and TRBJ2-1, with 9 bases aligning to TRBD1. Losses at the gene ends were 0 bases for V and 8 bases for J; bases not matched to a gene: 12. CDR3 size: 17 residues. Germline assignment: CDR1 SGDLS and CDR2 YYNGEE. The CDR3 here is CASSVAWDGTGKDEQFF. DNA of the CDR3: TGTGCCAGCAGCGTAGCATGGGATGGGACAGGGAAAGATGAGCAGTTCTTC.

The chain is built from TRBV28 and TRBJ1-4; the D gene is possibly TRBD1 (6 bases). V was cut by 8 bases and J by 5 bases, with 15 bases left in between. The CDR3 totals 14 residues. CDR1 and CDR2 (germline): MDHEN, SYDVKM. In DNA, the CDR3 is TGTGCCAGCTCTGGAGGGGGGGAAAATGAAAAACTGTTTTTT. Translated, it gives CASSGGGENEKLFF.

The chain couples TRBV7-2 to TRBJ2-1; D gene unclear. V was trimmed by 5 bases and J by 9 bases, leaving 11 bases between them. This CDR3 is 12 amino acids long. The germline V gene encodes CDR1 SGHTA and CDR2 FQGNSA. The DNA for the CDR3 is TGTGCCAGCAGCCCCCGTATCGGTGAGCAGTTCTTC. The encoded protein is CASSPRIGEQFF.

The CDR3 loop is CASSPRDSYGYTF. The DNA of the CDR3 is TGTGCCAGCAGCCCACGGGACAGCTATGGCTACACCTTC. The genes are TRBV11-2 and TRBJ1-2, with TRBD1 matching over 7 bases. Germline CDR1 is SGHAT and CDR2 is FQNNGV. CDR3 length: 13 amino acids. Trimming took 5 bases from V and 4 from J; bases not matched to a gene: 4.

The rearrangement joins TRBV19 to TRBJ1-5; D not certain. The germline V gene has CDR1 LNHDA and CDR2 SQIVND (reference sequence). The CDR3 spans 16 residues. With 0 bases removed from V and 0 bases from J, the gap between germline ends came to 9 bases. This CDR3 reads CASSIDGSYSNQPQHF. The CDR3 nucleotides are TGTGCCAGTAGTATAGACGGGTCATATAGCAATCAGCCCCAGCATTTT.

This clone was seen only once. The CDR3 spells CATHLGPDSPLHF. The CDR3 DNA reads as TGCGCCACCCACTTGGGCCCTGATTCACCCCTCCACTTT. This chain uses TRBV5-1 with TRBJ1-6; D uncertain. This CDR3 has 13 amino acids. Trimming took off 9 bases at V and 8 bases at J, with 15 bases between the two ends. The V gene's germline CDR1 is SGHRS and CDR2 YFSETQ. The variable domain in full, with the rest retrieved from reference TRBV5-1 and TRBJ1-6, is KAGVTQTPRYLIKTRGQQVTLSCSPISGHRSVSWYQQTPGQGLQFLFEYFSETQRNKGNFPGRFSGRQFSNSRSEMNVSTLELGDSALYLCATHLGPDSPLHFGNGTRLTVT.

The chain is built from TRBV7-2 and TRBJ1-1; no reliable D call. This CDR3 comprises 12 residues. Trimming pared 2 bases from V and 3 bases from J, leaving 4 bases between. Looked up from germline, CDR1 is SGHTA and CDR2 is FQGNSA. CDR3 nucleotide sequence: TGTGCCAGCAGCTTAAGCTACACTGAAGCTTTCTTT. Translation: CASSLSYTEAFF.

The genes are TRBV5-1 and TRBJ2-1; TRBD2 matches at 8 bases. Trimming removed 4 bases from V and 1 base from J; junction bases left unmatched: 7. Per the germline V gene, CDR1 is SGHRS and CDR2 is YFSETQ. This CDR3 comprises 16 residues. The CDR3 reads CASSPNSGGSYNEQFF. The CDR3 coding sequence is TGCGCCAGCAGCCCCAACAGCGGGGGTTCCTACAATGAGCAGTTCTTC.

This sequence joins TRBV19 and TRBJ2-7, with 8 bases that match TRBD2. The CDR3 length is 13 residues. CDR1 and CDR2 from the germline V gene are LNHDA and SQIVND (reference sequence). The V and J ends lost 7 bases and 1 base, in that order; junction bases with no gene match: 3. Written as DNA, the CDR3 is TGTGCCAGTAAAGGCGGGAGGTCCTACGAGCAGTACTTC. Its translation is CASKGGRSYEQYF.

The chain recombines TRBV2 with TRBJ2-6, with a possible D match to TRBD1 (6 bases). Trimming removed 5 bases from V and 0 bases from J, with 14 bases in between. Looked up from germline, CDR1 is SNHLY and CDR2 is FYNNEI. The CDR3 length is 17 residues. The CDR3 coding sequence is TGTGCCAGCAGTTTTCGACAGGCGGGCTCTGGGGCCAACGTCCTGACTTTC. This gives the protein CASSFRQAGSGANVLTF.

V is TRBV4-1 and J is TRBJ2-1, with TRBD2 matching 13 bases. CDR3 size: 15 residues. V lost 3 bases, J lost 4 bases, and 0 bases stayed unmatched. Looked up from germline, CDR1 is MGHRA and CDR2 is YSYEKL. CDR3 protein: CASSQGLAGYNEQFF. The DNA of the CDR3 is TGCGCCAGCAGCCAGGGACTAGCGGGGTACAATGAGCAGTTCTTC.

This clone appeared many times. The chain is built from TRBV28 and TRBJ1-2, with D unresolved. Germline CDR1 and CDR2: MDHEN and SYDVKM. V shed 3 bases and J shed 3 bases, with 8 bases lying between them. This CDR3 is built from 13 residues. The chain's CDR3 is CASSFLTDYGYTF. CDR3 nucleotides: TGTGCCAGCAGTTTTCTCACAGACTATGGCTACACCTTC.

This chain links TRBV28 with TRBJ2-5; D remains ambiguous. Germline V gene data show CDR1 as MDHEN and CDR2 as SYDVKM. The CDR3 is 15 residues long. The germline V and J ends were trimmed by 6 bases and 5 bases, with 19 bases remaining between them. The chain's CDR3 is CASSQPTGPRETQYF. The CDR3 nucleotides are TGTGCCAGCAGCCAACCGACTGGCCCAAGGGAGACCCAGTACTTC.

This clone was counted once. The CDR3 spells CAWVTGGARGYTF. The DNA of the CDR3 is TGTGCCTGGGTTACAGGGGGCGCGCGGGGCTACACCTTC. The J gene is TRBJ1-2, the V gene TRBV30, with TRBD1 identical over 9 bases. Germline values: CDR1 GTSNPN, CDR2 SVGIG (reference sequence). V lost 5 bases and J lost 8; bases outside the gene matches: 9. The length of the CDR3 is 13 residues.

CDR3 sequence: CASSPGGYEQYF. CDR3 DNA: TGTGCCAGCTCGCCCGGTGGGTACGAGCAGTACTTC. The chain couples TRBV18 to TRBJ2-7; D is undetermined. V was clipped by 6 bases and J by 4 bases, with 10 bases between them. Germline V gene lookup returns CDR1 KGHSH and CDR2 LQKENI. The CDR3 extends over 12 amino acids.